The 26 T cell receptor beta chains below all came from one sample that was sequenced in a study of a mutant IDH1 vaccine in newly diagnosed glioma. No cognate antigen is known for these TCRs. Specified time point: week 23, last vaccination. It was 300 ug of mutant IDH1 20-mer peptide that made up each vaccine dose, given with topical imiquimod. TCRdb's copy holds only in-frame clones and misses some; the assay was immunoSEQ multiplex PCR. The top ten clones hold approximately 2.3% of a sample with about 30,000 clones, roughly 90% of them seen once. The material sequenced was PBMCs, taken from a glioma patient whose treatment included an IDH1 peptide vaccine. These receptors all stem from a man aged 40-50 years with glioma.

CDR3 DNA: TGCGCCAGCAGCTTGGTGTCTGATGATACGCAGTATTTT. Residues: CASSLVSDDTQYF. The chain uses TRBV5-1 and TRBJ2-3; D gene ambiguous. This CDR3 has 13 amino acids. Deletions cut 0 bases from V and 6 bases from J, with 8 bases between. Germline V gene lookup returns CDR1 SGHRS and CDR2 YFSETQ.

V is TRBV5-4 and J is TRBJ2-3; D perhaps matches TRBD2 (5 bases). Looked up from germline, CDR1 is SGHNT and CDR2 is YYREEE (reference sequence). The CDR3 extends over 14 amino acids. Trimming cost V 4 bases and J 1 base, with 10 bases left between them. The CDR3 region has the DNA TGTGCCAGCAGCCCAGGAGGCCGCACAGATACGCAGTATTTT. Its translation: CASSPGGRTDTQYF.

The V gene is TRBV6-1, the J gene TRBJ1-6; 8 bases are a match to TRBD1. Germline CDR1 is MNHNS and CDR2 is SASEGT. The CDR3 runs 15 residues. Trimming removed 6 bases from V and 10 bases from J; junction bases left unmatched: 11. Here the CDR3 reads CASRILQTGESPLHF. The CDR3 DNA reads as TGTGCCAGCAGAATCTTACAGACAGGGGAATCACCCCTCCACTTT.

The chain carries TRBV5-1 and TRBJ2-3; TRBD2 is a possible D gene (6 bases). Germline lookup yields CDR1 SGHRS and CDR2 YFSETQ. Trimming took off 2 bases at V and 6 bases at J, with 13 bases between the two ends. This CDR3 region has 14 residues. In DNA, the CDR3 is TGCGCCAGCAGCTTAGTCGCTGGGAGGGATACGCAGTATTTT. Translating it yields CASSLVAGRDTQYF.

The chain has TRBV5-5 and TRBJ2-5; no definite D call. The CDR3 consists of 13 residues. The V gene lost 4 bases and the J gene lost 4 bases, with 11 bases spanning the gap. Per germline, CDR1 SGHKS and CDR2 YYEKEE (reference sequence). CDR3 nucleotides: TGTGCCAGCAGCACCGACCAAGTAGAGACCCAGTACTTC. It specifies CASSTDQVETQYF.

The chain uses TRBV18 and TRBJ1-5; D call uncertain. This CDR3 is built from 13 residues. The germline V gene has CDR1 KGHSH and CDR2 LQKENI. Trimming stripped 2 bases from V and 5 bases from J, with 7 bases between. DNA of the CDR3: TGTGCCAGCTCACCAGAGAGCGATCAGCCCCAGCATTTT. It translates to CASSPESDQPQHF.

CDR3 sequence (DNA): TGTGCCAGCAGTGAGACGACAGGCCTTGAAGCTTTCTTT. Protein: CASSETTGLEAFF. This chain uses TRBV6-1 with TRBJ1-1; TRBD1 might be the D (6 bases). This CDR3 is built from 13 residues. With 3 bases removed from V and 7 bases from J, the gap between germline ends came to 12 bases. Germline assignment: CDR1 MNHNS and CDR2 SASEGT.

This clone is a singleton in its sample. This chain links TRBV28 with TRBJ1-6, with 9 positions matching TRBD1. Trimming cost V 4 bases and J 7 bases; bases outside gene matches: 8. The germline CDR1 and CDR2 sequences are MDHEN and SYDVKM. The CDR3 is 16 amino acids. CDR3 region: CASSSSFGTGNSPLHF. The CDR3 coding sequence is TGTGCCAGCAGTTCTTCCTTTGGGACAGGGAATTCACCCCTCCACTTT.

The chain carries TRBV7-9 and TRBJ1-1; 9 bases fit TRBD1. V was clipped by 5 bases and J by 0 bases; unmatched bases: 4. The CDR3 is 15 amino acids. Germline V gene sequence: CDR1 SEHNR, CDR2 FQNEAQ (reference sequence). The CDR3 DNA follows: TGTGCCAGCAGCCTAAGGGACAGGGTGAACACTGAAGCTTTCTTT. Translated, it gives CASSLRDRVNTEAFF.

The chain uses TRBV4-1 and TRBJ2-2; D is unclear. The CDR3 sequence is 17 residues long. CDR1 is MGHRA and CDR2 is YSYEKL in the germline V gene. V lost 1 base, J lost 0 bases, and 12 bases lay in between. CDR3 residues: CASSQVVATANTGELFF. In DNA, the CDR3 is TGCGCCAGCAGCCAAGTGGTCGCGACCGCGAACACCGGGGAGCTGTTTTTT.

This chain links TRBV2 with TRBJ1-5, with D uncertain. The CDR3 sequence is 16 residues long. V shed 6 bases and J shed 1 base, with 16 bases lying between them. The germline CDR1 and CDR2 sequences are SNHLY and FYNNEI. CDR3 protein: CASSASPSGSNQPQHF. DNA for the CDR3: TGTGCCAGCAGCGCCAGTCCTTCGGGCAGCAATCAGCCCCAGCATTTT.

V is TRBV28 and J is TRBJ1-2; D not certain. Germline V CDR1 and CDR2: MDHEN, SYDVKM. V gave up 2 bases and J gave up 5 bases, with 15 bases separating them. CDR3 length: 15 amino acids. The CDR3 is CASSLPGPLGYGYTF. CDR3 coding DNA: TGTGCCAGCAGTTTACCCGGACCACTAGGATATGGCTACACCTTC.

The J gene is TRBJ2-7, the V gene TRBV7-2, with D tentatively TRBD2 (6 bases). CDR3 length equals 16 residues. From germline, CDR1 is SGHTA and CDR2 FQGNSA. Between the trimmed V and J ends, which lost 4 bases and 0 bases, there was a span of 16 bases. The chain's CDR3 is CASSWSAGKPSYEQYF. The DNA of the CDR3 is TGTGCCAGCAGCTGGTCTGCGGGGAAACCCTCCTACGAGCAGTACTTC. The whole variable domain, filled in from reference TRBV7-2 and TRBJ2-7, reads GAGVSQSPSNKVTEKGKDVELRCDPISGHTALYWYRQSLGQGLEFLIYFQGNSAPDKSGLPSDRFSAERTGGSVSTLTIQRTQQEDSAVYLCASSWSAGKPSYEQYFGPGTRLTVT.

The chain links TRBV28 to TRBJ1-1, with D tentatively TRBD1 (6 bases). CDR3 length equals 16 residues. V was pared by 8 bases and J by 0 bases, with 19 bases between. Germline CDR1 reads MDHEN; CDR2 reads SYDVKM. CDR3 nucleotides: TGTGCCAGCGTCACTATTTCGCGACAGGTGAACACTGAAGCTTTCTTT. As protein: CASVTISRQVNTEAFF.

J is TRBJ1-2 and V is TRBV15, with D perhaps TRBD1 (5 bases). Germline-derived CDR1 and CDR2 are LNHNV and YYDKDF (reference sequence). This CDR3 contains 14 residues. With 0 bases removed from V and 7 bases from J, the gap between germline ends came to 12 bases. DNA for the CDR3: TGTGCCACCAGCAGAGACGGTCAGGGCTCTGGCTACACCTTC. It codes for CATSRDGQGSGYTF.

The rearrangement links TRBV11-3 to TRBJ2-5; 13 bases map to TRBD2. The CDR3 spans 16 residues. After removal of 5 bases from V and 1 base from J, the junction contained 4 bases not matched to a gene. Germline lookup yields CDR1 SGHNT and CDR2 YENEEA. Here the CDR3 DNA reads TGTGCCAGCAGCCAGGGACTAGCGGGGATCCAAGAGACCCAGTACTTC. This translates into CASSQGLAGIQETQYF.

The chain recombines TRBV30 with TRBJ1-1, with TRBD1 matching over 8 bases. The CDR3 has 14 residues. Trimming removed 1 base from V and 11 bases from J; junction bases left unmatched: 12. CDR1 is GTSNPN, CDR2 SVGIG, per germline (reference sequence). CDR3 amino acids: CAWSEGTGRRVAFF. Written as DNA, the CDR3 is TGTGCCTGGAGTGAAGGGACAGGCAGACGAGTGGCTTTCTTT.

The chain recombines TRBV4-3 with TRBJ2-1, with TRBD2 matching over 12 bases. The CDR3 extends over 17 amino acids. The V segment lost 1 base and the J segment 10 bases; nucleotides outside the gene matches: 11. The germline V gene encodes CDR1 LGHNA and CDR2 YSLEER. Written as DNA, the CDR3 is TGCGCCAGCAGCCAAGCTCTAGGACTAGCGGGGCCCCGGGAGCAGTTCTTC. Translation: CASSQALGLAGPREQFF.

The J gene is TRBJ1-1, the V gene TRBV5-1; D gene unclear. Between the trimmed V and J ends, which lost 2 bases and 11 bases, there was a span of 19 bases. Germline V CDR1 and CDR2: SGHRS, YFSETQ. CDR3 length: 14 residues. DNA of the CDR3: TGCGCCAGCAGCTTCTCGATGGACGCGAATGGGGCTTTCTTT. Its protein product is CASSFSMDANGAFF.

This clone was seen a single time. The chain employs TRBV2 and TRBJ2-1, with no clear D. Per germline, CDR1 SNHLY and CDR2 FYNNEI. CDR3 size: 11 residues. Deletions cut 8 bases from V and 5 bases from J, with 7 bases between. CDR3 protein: CASGPDNEQFF. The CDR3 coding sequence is TGTGCCAGCGGTCCAGACAATGAGCAGTTCTTC.

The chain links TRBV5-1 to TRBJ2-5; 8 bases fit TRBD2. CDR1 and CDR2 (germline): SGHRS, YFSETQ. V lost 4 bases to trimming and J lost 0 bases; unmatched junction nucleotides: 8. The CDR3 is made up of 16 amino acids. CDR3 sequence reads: CASSHGTGGYQETQYF. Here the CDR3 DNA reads TGCGCCAGCAGCCACGGGACGGGAGGGTACCAAGAGACCCAGTACTTC. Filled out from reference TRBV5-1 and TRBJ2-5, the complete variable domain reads KAGVTQTPRYLIKTRGQQVTLSCSPISGHRSVSWYQQTPGQGLQFLFEYFSETQRNKGNFPGRFSGRQFSNSRSEMNVSTLELGDSALYLCASSHGTGGYQETQYFGPGTRLLVL.

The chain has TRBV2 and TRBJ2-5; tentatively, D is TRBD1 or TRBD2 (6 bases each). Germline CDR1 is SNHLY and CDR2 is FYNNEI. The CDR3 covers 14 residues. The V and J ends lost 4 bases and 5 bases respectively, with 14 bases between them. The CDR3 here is CASSVRGVEETQYF. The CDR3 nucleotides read TGTGCCAGCAGTGTGAGGGGGGTGGAGGAGACCCAGTACTTC.

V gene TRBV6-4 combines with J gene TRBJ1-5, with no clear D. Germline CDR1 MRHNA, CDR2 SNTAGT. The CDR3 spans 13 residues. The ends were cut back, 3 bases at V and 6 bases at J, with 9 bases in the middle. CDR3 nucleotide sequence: TGTGCCAGCAGTGAACAAGCGGGTCAGCCCCAGCATTTT. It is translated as CASSEQAGQPQHF.

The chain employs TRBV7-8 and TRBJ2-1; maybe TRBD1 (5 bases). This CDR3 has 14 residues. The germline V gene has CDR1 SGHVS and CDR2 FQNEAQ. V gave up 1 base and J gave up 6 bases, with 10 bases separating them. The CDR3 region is CASSLGQGSNEQFF. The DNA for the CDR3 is TGTGCCAGCAGCTTAGGGCAGGGAAGCAATGAGCAGTTCTTC.

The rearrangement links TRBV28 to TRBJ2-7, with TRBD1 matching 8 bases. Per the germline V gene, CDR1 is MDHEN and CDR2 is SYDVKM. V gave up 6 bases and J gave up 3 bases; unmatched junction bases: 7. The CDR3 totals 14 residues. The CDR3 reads CASRSIDRGYEQYV. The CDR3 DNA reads TGTGCCAGCAGATCCATCGACAGGGGCTACGAGCAGTACGTC.

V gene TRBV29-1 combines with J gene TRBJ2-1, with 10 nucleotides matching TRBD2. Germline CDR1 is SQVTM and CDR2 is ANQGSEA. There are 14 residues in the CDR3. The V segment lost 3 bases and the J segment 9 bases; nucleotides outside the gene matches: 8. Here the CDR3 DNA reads TGCAGCGTTGAGCCTAGCGGGAGCCCTGGTGAGCAGTTCTTC. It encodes CSVEPSGSPGEQFF.